This TCR beta chain emerged from a study of shared clonotypes between healthy human individuals. This table comes from immunoSEQ multiplex PCR, and its TCRdb copy is limited to in-frame clones, with some not included. The sample has roughly 1 million clones, around 74% seen once. Between the trimmed V and J ends, which lost 0 bases and 4 bases, there was a span of 13 bases. This CDR3 has 15 residues. Germline CDR1 reads GTSNPN; CDR2 reads SVGIG (reference sequence). This clone appeared a few times. The chain uses TRBV30 and TRBJ1-5; D might be TRBD1 (6 bases). The clonotype originates from a young man in good health. Source material: memory CD4+ T cells sorted from blood. The subset is: CD45RA-negative fraction. The chain's CDR3 is CAWSVGLQGNQPQHF. The CDR3 coding sequence is TGTGCCTGGAGTGTAGGTTTGCAGGGGAATCAGCCCCAGCATTTT.